This T cell receptor (beta chain) was obtained from a study of OX40 agonist ivuxolimab in advanced cancers. In the study overall: A mean age of roughly 62 years, range roughly 23 to 85, was recorded, and 80% to 90% were male.

Overall study results and limits: The specificity for antigen of the expanded peripheral T cells was not determined.

This clone was counted a few times. Its antigen is unknown. Germline V lookup: CDR1 SNHLY, CDR2 FYNNEI. This CDR3 has 15 amino acids. Trimming took 7 bases from V and 4 from J, leaving 19 bases between them. Sequenced by immunoSEQ multiplex PCR; TCRdb stores in-frame clones only, minus some. The data show under 95,000 clones, about 83% seen once. The material was CD4+ or CD8+ T cells sorted from blood, obtained in a trial of the OX40 agonist ivuxolimab. The chain combines TRBV2 with TRBJ1-1; unclear D gene. This TCR was sampled from an adult with an advanced solid tumor such as melanoma, head and neck, liver or kidney cancer. The CDR3 region has the DNA TGTGCCAGCACCATGTCAAAACCCCGGGGCACTGAAGCTTTCTTT. Encoded protein: CASTMSKPRGTEAFF.